Given below is one T cell receptor beta chain in context. The antigen remains undetermined. This entry comes from a study of monozygotic twins with inflammatory bowel disease. Overall study findings and caveats: IBD patients shared fewer clonotypes with others than healthy twins, especially with disease activity.

Template switching introduced UMIs that contain a 6-nucleotide sample barcode. cDNA for TCRalpha and TCRbeta was amplified by nested PCRs of about 17 then nine to ten cycles. TCRdb re-called the 5' RACE reads; one entry per CDR3 protein, DNA not given. Reported are about 210,000 distinct CDR3 sequences; the ten largest clones contain 1.6%. This CDR3 spans 13 amino acids. Sequenced input: blood. The sequence was collected from a human donor with ulcerative colitis or Crohn's disease, or a healthy co-twin of an affected twin (not recorded which). This chain uses TRBV12-3 or TRBV12-4 with TRBJ2-3; the TCRdb call, TRBD2, lacks DNA for checking. CDR3 residues: CASILVGADTQYF.